This T cell receptor (beta chain) derives from a study of OX40 agonist ivuxolimab in advanced cancers. Overall study: Six ivuxolimab dose levels, 0.01 to 10 mg/kg, were given intravenously every 2 weeks. Participants, 75% to 90% male, averaged roughly 60 years of age, ranging from about 23 to 90. Previous treatment with anti-PD-1, anti-PD-L1 or anti-CTLA-4 therapy was allowed; 40% had received some.

In the case of this clone: Its antigen is not identified.

V lost 4 bases, J lost 12 bases, and 15 bases lay in between. From germline, CDR1 is SGDLS and CDR2 YYNGEE. The CDR3 runs to 12 residues. Produced via immunoSEQ multiplex PCR; TCRdb's table is partial and in-frame only. The sample gives 55,000 to 75,000 clones, approximately 90% of which show up once; roughly 2.4% is in the top ten. Study-level findings and limits: CD8+ T cells showed, on average, more clonal expansion than CD4+ cells.

The specimen was CD4+ or CD8+ T cells sorted from blood, collected in a trial of the OX40 agonist ivuxolimab. This TCR was recovered from an adult with an advanced solid tumor such as melanoma, head and neck, liver or kidney cancer. The chain links TRBV9 to TRBJ2-3; D call uncertain. This CDR3 is CASSTQETPQYF. The CDR3 DNA reads as TGTGCCAGCAGCACCCAGGAAACCCCCCAGTATTTT.